Below are 10 T cell receptor beta chains sequenced from a single sample in a study of T cell changes during pregnancy in multiple sclerosis. TCRdb's copy holds only in-frame clones and misses some; the assay was immunoSEQ multiplex PCR. This sample has about 33,000 clones, with roughly nine tenths found just once. The sequencing here drew on CD4+ T cells from peripheral blood mononuclear cells, taken in the second trimester of pregnancy. The origin of the receptors is a female donor in good health, enrolled as a control in a pregnancy study.

The rearrangement joins TRBV27 to TRBJ2-7; 8 positions agree with TRBD2. Losses at the gene ends were 2 bases for V and 1 base for J; bases not matched to a gene: 4. This CDR3 region has 15 residues. CDR1 MNHEY and CDR2 SMNVEV come from the germline V gene (reference sequence). CDR3 in DNA: TGTGCCAGCAGTTTAGGAGCGGGAGTTTCCTACGAGCAGTACTTC. This translates into CASSLGAGVSYEQYF.

The chain recombines TRBV19 with TRBJ1-6, with 10 nucleotides matching TRBD1. Germline CDR1 is LNHDA and CDR2 is SQIVND (reference sequence). The CDR3 loop spans 16 amino acids. V dropped 5 bases and J dropped 10; count of bases not matched to a gene: 11. Here the CDR3 reads CASSWTGGLQESPLHF. Here the CDR3 DNA reads TGTGCCAGTAGTTGGACAGGGGGATTACAGGAATCACCCCTCCACTTT.

The rearrangement joins TRBV5-4 to TRBJ2-1; 7 bases align to TRBD2. Germline CDR1 SGHNT, CDR2 YYREEE (reference sequence). CDR3 length: 16 amino acids. V lost 4 bases, J lost 2 bases, and 9 bases stayed unmatched. CDR3 sequence: CASSPPGLETYNEQFF. In DNA form, the CDR3 reads TGTGCCAGCAGCCCGCCTGGACTAGAGACCTACAATGAGCAGTTCTTC.

This rearrangement joins TRBV11-2 to TRBJ1-2; perhaps TRBD1 as D (6 bases). The CDR3 loop spans 14 amino acids. Germline CDR1 reads SGHAT; CDR2 reads FQNNGV. The V gene lost 2 bases and the J gene lost 1 base, with 8 bases spanning the gap. The CDR3 region is CASSLTGLNYGYTF. For the CDR3, the DNA is TGTGCCAGCAGCTTAACAGGGCTTAACTATGGCTACACCTTC.

V usage is TRBV9 and J usage is TRBJ1-4, with 8 bases lining up with TRBD1. J gave up 7 bases and V 0 bases, and 5 bases lay outside the gene matches. The CDR3 runs to 15 residues. Germline V gene sequence: CDR1 SGDLS, CDR2 YYNGEE. This CDR3 reads CASSVEGRGPEKLFF. CDR3 bases: TGTGCCAGCAGCGTAGAGGGCAGGGGGCCTGAAAAACTGTTTTTT.

V usage is TRBV18 and J usage is TRBJ1-2; D unresolved. CDR1 is KGHSH, CDR2 LQKENI, per germline. V shed 2 bases and J shed 2 bases, with 6 bases lying between them. The CDR3 extends over 13 amino acids. CDR3 in amino acids: CASSPTENYGYTF. CDR3 DNA sequence: TGTGCCAGCTCACCAACGGAGAACTATGGCTACACCTTC.

This clone was found a few times. The chain carries TRBV7-9 and TRBJ1-2; D gene unclear. This CDR3 is 10 amino acids long. Germline V gene sequence: CDR1 SEHNR, CDR2 FQNEAQ (reference sequence). V was clipped by 4 bases and J by 8 bases, with 5 bases between them. The CDR3 sequence: CASSSGGYTF. The CDR3 DNA sequence: TGTGCCAGCAGCTCGGGGGGCTACACCTTC. The full variable domain, its missing parts supplied by reference TRBV7-9 and TRBJ1-2, is DTGVSQNPRHKITKRGQNVTFRCDPISEHNRLYWYRQTLGQGPEFLTYFQNEAQLEKSRLLSDRFSAERPKGSFSTLEIQRTEQGDSAMYLCASSSGGYTFGSGTRLTVV.

The sample holds one count of this clone. As DNA, the CDR3 is TGTGCCTGGAGTGTAATGACAGGGCCGAACACTGAAGCTTTCTTT. This gives the protein CAWSVMTGPNTEAFF. This chain connects TRBV30 to TRBJ1-1, with 7 positions matching TRBD1. Trimming took 0 bases from V and 1 from J; bases not matched to a gene: 5. The CDR3 is made up of 15 amino acids. Per germline, CDR1 GTSNPN and CDR2 SVGIG (reference sequence).

The chain employs TRBV6-6 and TRBJ2-7; D perhaps matches TRBD2 (6 bases). The V gene's germline CDR1 is MNHNY and CDR2 SVGAGI (reference sequence). The CDR3 loop spans 14 amino acids. Deletions cut 6 bases from V and 6 bases from J, with 18 bases between. The CDR3, as DNA: TGTGCCAGCAGCCCTTTAGCGGAAGCGGGCGAGCAGTACTTC. Amino acids: CASSPLAEAGEQYF.

The chain joins TRBV6-5 to TRBJ2-3, with D tentatively TRBD1 (5 bases). Looked up from germline, CDR1 is MNHEY and CDR2 is SVGAGI. This CDR3 is built from 15 residues. V was clipped by 4 bases and J by 0 bases, with 11 bases between them. Here the CDR3 DNA reads TGTGCCAGCAGTTTCGACAGCCCTAGCACAGATACGCAGTATTTT. This codes for CASSFDSPSTDTQYF.